One sample yielded the 29 T cell receptor beta chains listed below, sequenced in a study of vaccination and CD4 T cells after COVID-19. Treatment meaning: roughly ten-day PBMC culture with coronavirus spike peptide pools or control peptides (ViraFEST assay). Antigens of these TCRs are unknown. Oncomine TCR Beta short-read sequencing was applied to DNA from cultured CD4+ T cells. MiXCR, applied by TCRdb to the PCR reads, yields one record per CDR3 protein. The data hold about 10,000 distinct CDR3 sequences, with roughly 72% observed a single time. The sequenced sample was CD4+ T cells from blood, cultured in vitro. These receptors were collected from a human donor who had recovered from COVID-19.

The chain links TRBV6-1 to TRBJ2-3; tentatively, D is TRBD2 (5 bases). The CDR3 is 14 residues long. The V end was cut by 5 bases, the J end by 2 bases, with 11 bases between. Per the germline V gene, CDR1 is MNHNS and CDR2 is SASEGT. The CDR3 is CASSPTRDTDTQYF. For the CDR3, the DNA is TGTGCCAGCAGTCCGACCCGGGACACAGATACGCAGTATTTT.

The table lists this clonotype with a few counts. V is TRBV7-8 and J is TRBJ2-5, with a tentative D call TRBD1 (6 bases). V lost 1 base, J lost 2 bases, and 26 bases lay in between. CDR1 is SGHVS and CDR2 is FQNEAQ in the germline V gene. The CDR3 has 20 amino acids. The CDR3 sequence is CASSLGPRGVVRTQQETQYF. In DNA form, the CDR3 reads TGTGCCAGCAGCTTAGGACCCAGGGGTGTAGTTAGGACCCAGCAAGAGACCCAGTACTTC.

V and J are TRBV20-1 and TRBJ1-3, with unresolved D. Looked up from germline, CDR1 is DFQATT and CDR2 is SNEGSKA (reference sequence). The germline V and J ends were trimmed by 0 bases and 1 base, with 13 bases remaining between them. This CDR3 is 16 amino acids long. CDR3 DNA: TGCAGTGCTAGAGAATGGGGTGGGGTTTCTGGAAACACCATATATTTT. Translated: CSAREWGGVSGNTIYF.

The chain has TRBV20-1 and TRBJ1-1; D remains ambiguous. CDR3 size: 14 residues. Trimming left V 0 bases short and J 1 base short, with 9 bases between. Germline CDR1 is DFQATT and CDR2 is SNEGSKA (reference sequence). The CDR3 DNA reads TGCAGTGCTAGAGATGGCGGGCGGAACACTGAAGCTTTCTTT. Encoded protein: CSARDGGRNTEAFF.

The gene calls are TRBV28 and TRBJ2-7; perhaps TRBD1 as D (6 bases). This CDR3 has 16 amino acids. CDR1 and CDR2 (germline): MDHEN, SYDVKM. The ends were cut back, 3 bases at V and 3 bases at J, with 18 bases in the middle. The CDR3 is CASSLTVRQDIYEQYF. CDR3 sequence (DNA): TGTGCCAGCAGTTTGACGGTTCGACAGGATATCTACGAGCAGTACTTC.

This chain links TRBV30 with TRBJ2-1, with D unresolved. The germline gives CDR1 GTSNPN, CDR2 SVGIG (reference sequence). CDR3 size: 13 residues. V shed 3 bases and J shed 12 bases, with 18 bases lying between them. The DNA of the CDR3 is TGTGCCTGGAGACTGAATAGTGCCTTGGGGCAGTTCTTC. It is translated as CAWRLNSALGQFF. Drawing the rest from reference TRBV30 and TRBJ2-1, the complete variable domain is SQTIHQWPATLVQPVGSPLSLECTVEGTSNPNLYWYRQAAGRGLQLLFYSVGIGQISSEVPQNLSASRPQDRQFILSSKKLLLSDSGFYLCAWRLNSALGQFFGPGTRLTVL.

V and J are TRBV6-5 and TRBJ1-5, with TRBD1 matching over 8 bases. The V segment lost 4 bases and the J segment 6 bases; nucleotides outside the gene matches: 8. CDR1 and CDR2 (germline): MNHEY, SVGAGI. The CDR3 spans 15 residues. The CDR3 DNA sequence: TGTGCCAGCAGTTTACAGGGGGTGATGAGTCAGCCCCAGCATTTT. This translates into CASSLQGVMSQPQHF.

The chain employs TRBV20-1 and TRBJ2-1, with 11 positions matching TRBD2. Trimming removed 0 bases from V and 2 bases from J; junction bases left unmatched: 3. The CDR3 extends over 16 amino acids. Germline CDR1 DFQATT, CDR2 SNEGSKA (reference sequence). This CDR3 is CSARDSGRAPYNEQFF. CDR3 in DNA: TGCAGTGCTAGAGATAGCGGGAGGGCTCCCTACAATGAGCAGTTCTTC.

Worth noting for this clonotype: At one of its ends the junction is not consistent with the germline gene, which may arise from a read error. The chain uses TRBV28 and TRBJ2-2; D is possibly TRBD2 (6 bases). This CDR3 is 19 amino acids long. The germline V gene has CDR1 MDHEN and CDR2 SYDVKM. In nucleotides, the CDR3 is TGTGCCAGGAGTTTTAATGGGTTAAGACGGGGGATCGGCACCGGGGAGCTGTTTTTT. Residues: CARSFNGLRRGIGTGELFF.

The J gene is TRBJ1-2, the V gene TRBV6-1, with a tentative D call TRBD1 (5 bases). V was cut by 5 bases and J by 2 bases, with 9 bases left in between. Germline V gives CDR1 MNHNS, CDR2 SASEGT. CDR3 length: 13 residues. Written as DNA, the CDR3 is TGTGCCAGCAGTCCCTGGGACAACTATGGCTACACCTTC. Protein product: CASSPWDNYGYTF.

The genes are TRBV15 and TRBJ1-6; D remains ambiguous. The CDR3 totals 13 residues. CDR1 and CDR2 from the germline V gene are LNHNV and YYDKDF (reference sequence). The V end lost 0 bases, the J end lost 18 bases, and 15 bases lay between the germline ends. The CDR3 nucleotides are TGTGCCACCAGCAGAGATCCCGGAGGTAATAGCCACTTT. Translating gives CATSRDPGGNSHF.

This chain joins TRBV2 and TRBJ1-4; D gene unclear. Germline lookup yields CDR1 SNHLY and CDR2 FYNNEI. V lost 4 bases and J lost 3, with 9 bases in between. The CDR3 has 14 residues. In nucleotides, the CDR3 is TGTGCCAGCAGTGCTTGGGAGTCTAATGAAAAACTGTTTTTT. Protein product: CASSAWESNEKLFF.

This chain links TRBV2 with TRBJ1-3; TRBD1 might be the D (5 bases). Germline V gives CDR1 SNHLY, CDR2 FYNNEI. The V end was cut by 3 bases, the J end by 0 bases, with 9 bases between. CDR3 size: 15 residues. The chain's CDR3 is CASSEQGGSGNTIYF. Here the CDR3 DNA reads TGTGCCAGCAGTGAGCAGGGAGGCTCTGGAAACACCATATATTTT.

The table lists this clonotype with a count of one. The J gene is TRBJ2-7, the V gene TRBV18, with D unresolved. The CDR3 sequence is 14 residues long. V shed 2 bases and J shed 2 bases, with 10 bases lying between them. Looked up from germline, CDR1 is KGHSH and CDR2 is LQKENI. The CDR3 DNA reads as TGTGCCAGCTCACCAGGGGATTTTACCTACGAGCAGTACTTC. Residues: CASSPGDFTYEQYF.

J is TRBJ1-5 and V is TRBV5-5; D is unresolved. The CDR3 has 14 residues. Per the germline V gene, CDR1 is SGHKS and CDR2 is YYEKEE (reference sequence). V was clipped by 0 bases and J by 4 bases, with 8 bases between them. DNA for the CDR3: TGTGCCAGCAGCTTGGCCCAGGAAAATCAGCCCCAGCATTTT. Its translation: CASSLAQENQPQHF. Full variable domain (rest looked up from reference TRBV5-5 and TRBJ1-5): DAGVTQSPTHLIKTRGQQVTLRCSPISGHKSVSWYQQVLGQGPQFIFQYYEKEERGRGNFPDRFSARQFPNYSSELNVNALLLGDSALYLCASSLAQENQPQHFGDGTRLSIL.

The chain combines TRBV2 with TRBJ1-5; the D is unclear. CDR1 is SNHLY, CDR2 FYNNEI, per germline. V shed 5 bases and J shed 4 bases, with 12 bases lying between them. CDR3 length: 14 residues. Written as DNA, the CDR3 is TGTGCCAGCAGTCCGGACGCCCGAAATCAGCCCCAGCATTTT. Protein: CASSPDARNQPQHF.

The chain employs TRBV2 and TRBJ2-3; 13 bases are a match to TRBD2. CDR1 is SNHLY and CDR2 is FYNNEI in the germline V gene. The V segment lost 6 bases and the J segment 4 bases; nucleotides outside the gene matches: 4. The CDR3 contains 15 residues. The CDR3 protein is CASSTSGGAPDTQYF. In DNA, the CDR3 is TGTGCCAGCAGCACTAGCGGGGGGGCCCCAGATACGCAGTATTTT. The whole variable domain, filled in from reference TRBV2 and TRBJ2-3, reads EPEVTQTPSHQVTQMGQEVILRCVPISNHLYFYWYRQILGQKVEFLVSFYNNEISEKSEIFDDQFSVERPDGSNFTLKIRSTKLEDSAMYFCASSTSGGAPDTQYFGPGTRLTVL.

The chain is built from TRBV30 and TRBJ1-2, with 7 bases lining up with TRBD1. The CDR3 is 12 residues long. Germline CDR1 GTSNPN, CDR2 SVGIG (reference sequence). Trimming removed 2 bases from V and 7 bases from J; junction bases left unmatched: 4. The DNA for the CDR3 is TGTGCCTGGAGTCCAGGGGGAAGTGGCTACACCTTC. Its translation is CAWSPGGSGYTF.

This chain connects TRBV6-5 to TRBJ2-3; D could derive from TRBD1 or TRBD2 (5 bases each). The CDR3 runs to 16 residues. Germline V lookup: CDR1 MNHEY, CDR2 SVGAGI. V was clipped by 0 bases and J by 2 bases, with 12 bases between them. CDR3 nucleotide sequence: TGTGCCAGCAGTTACTCCGGGGCACTAGTCACAGATACGCAGTATTTT. Amino acids: CASSYSGALVTDTQYF.

V is TRBV24-1 and J is TRBJ2-5, with 15 bases lining up with TRBD2. The trim removed 9 bases at V and 5 bases at J, leaving 12 bases unmatched. The CDR3 runs 17 residues. The germline V gene encodes CDR1 KGHDR and CDR2 SFDVKD. CDR3 DNA: TGTGCCACCTCGACCCCAGGGGGACTAGCGGGAGGCGAGACCCAGTACTTC. This codes for CATSTPGGLAGGETQYF.

The chain couples TRBV12-3 or TRBV12-4 to TRBJ2-1, with 11 nucleotides matching TRBD1. V gave up 6 bases and J gave up 4 bases; unmatched junction bases: 5. The length of the CDR3 is 15 residues. The CDR3 reads CASSQGQGGYNEQFF. CDR3 in DNA: TGTGCCAGCAGCCAGGGACAGGGGGGGTACAATGAGCAGTTCTTC.

J is TRBJ1-1 and V is TRBV19; D gene ambiguous. The CDR3 contains 13 residues. Germline CDR1 reads LNHDA; CDR2 reads SQIVND (reference sequence). V shed 8 bases and J shed 0 bases, with 10 bases lying between them. CDR3 DNA: TGTGCCAGTCGACATTTATTGAACACTGAAGCTTTCTTT. The encoded protein is CASRHLLNTEAFF.

CDR3 nucleotide sequence: TGTGCCACCAGCTCGTTAACCCAGGGGTCTGGGGCCAACGTCCTGACTTTC. This encodes CATSSLTQGSGANVLTF. V and J are TRBV15 and TRBJ2-6, with a weak D call TRBD1 (6 bases). This CDR3 has 17 residues. V was pared by 5 bases and J by 1 base, with 15 bases between. Germline CDR1 is LNHNV and CDR2 is YYDKDF (reference sequence).

CDR3 residues: CASSYRVGDTEAFF. The CDR3 nucleotides read TGTGCCAGCAGTTACAGGGTTGGGGACACTGAAGCTTTCTTT. The chain is built from TRBV6-5 and TRBJ1-1; no reliable D call. The CDR3 runs to 14 residues. Germline V gives CDR1 MNHEY, CDR2 SVGAGI. The ends were cut back, 2 bases at V and 3 bases at J, with 10 bases in the middle.

This clonotype was seen only a few times. The chain combines TRBV6-2 or TRBV6-3 with TRBJ2-7; a weak D match, TRBD1 (6 bases). Trimming stripped 5 bases from V and 3 bases from J, with 11 bases between. Germline loops: CDR1 MNHEY, CDR2 SVGEGT. This CDR3 contains 13 residues. CDR3 residues: CASSRETGYEQYF. The DNA of the CDR3 is TGTGCCAGCAGTCGTGAGACAGGCTACGAGCAGTACTTC.

This clonotype was counted between two and nine times. V gene TRBV20-1 combines with J gene TRBJ2-3; D is perhaps TRBD1 or TRBD2 (5 bases each). The CDR3 sequence is 14 residues long. CDR1 and CDR2 (germline): DFQATT, SNEGSKA (reference sequence). The DNA of the CDR3 is TGCAGGGCAGACCGGGACCCCAGTGGGGATACGCAGTATTTT. It is translated as CRADRDPSGDTQYF.

CDR3 amino acids: CASNTRNRDTQYF. For the CDR3, the DNA is TGTGCCAGCAACACTAGGAACAGAGATACGCAGTATTTT. The rearrangement uses TRBV12-3 or TRBV12-4 and TRBJ2-3; TRBD2 is a possible D gene (5 bases). Trimming took 7 bases from V and 5 from J, leaving 13 bases between them. This CDR3 comprises 13 residues.

The chain uses TRBV2 and TRBJ2-7, with a weak D call TRBD2 (7 bases). CDR3 length: 14 amino acids. In germline, CDR1 is SNHLY, CDR2 FYNNEI. V gave up 6 bases and J gave up 2 bases, with 14 bases separating them. For the CDR3, the DNA is TGTGCCAGCAGGTCGTACGGGGGGCCCTACGAGCAGTACTTC. Translating gives CASRSYGGPYEQYF.

The rearrangement links TRBV20-1 to TRBJ1-2; D is uncertain. V gave up 5 bases and J gave up 5 bases, with 9 bases separating them. The CDR3 totals 11 residues. CDR1 is DFQATT, CDR2 SNEGSKA, per germline (reference sequence). DNA of the CDR3: TGCAGTGCTGTCGGGGAGTATGGCTACACCTTC. Translating gives CSAVGEYGYTF.